Listed here are 20 T cell receptor beta chains from one sample, sequenced in a study of cytomegalovirus exposure and HLA in healthy donors (TCRdb year 2017). Library method: the immunoSEQ multiplex PCR assay. For the multiplex PCR, a mixture combining 60 forward primers for TCR Vbeta segments and 13 reverse primers for TCR Jbeta segments was used. The table was pulled from immuneACCESS by TCRdb, which kept in-frame rearrangements only. Such tables lose some clones; where checked, under half of the loss comes from unresolved V genes, and the rest has no known cause. The sample's table lists a count of about 200,000 clones. Clones ranked in the top ten supply 0.74% of the sample. The specimen sequenced was PBMCs. These receptors came from a boy between 10 and 17 years old in good health and CMV-seronegative.

The J gene is TRBJ1-3, the V gene TRBV7-9, with no clear D. Germline values: CDR1 SEHNR, CDR2 FQNEAQ (reference sequence). V was clipped by 0 bases and J by 2 bases, with 11 bases between them. There are 16 residues in the CDR3. CDR3 amino acids: CASSLAQPGTGNTIYF. The CDR3 nucleotides read TGTGCCAGCAGCTTAGCACAACCAGGAACTGGAAACACCATATATTTT.

The V gene is TRBV4-1, the J gene TRBJ2-6; TRBD1 matches at 10 bases. CDR3 size: 19 residues. V lost 3 bases to trimming and J lost 1 base; unmatched junction nucleotides: 9. CDR1 MGHRA and CDR2 YSYEKL come from the germline V gene. CDR3 residues: CASSHPPGQGSSGANVLTF. CDR3 DNA: TGCGCCAGCAGCCACCCGCCGGGACAGGGGTCGTCTGGGGCCAACGTCCTGACTTTC.

The chain joins TRBV19 to TRBJ2-5; D might be TRBD1 (6 bases). This CDR3 comprises 13 residues. The V end was cut by 3 bases, the J end by 14 bases, with 19 bases between. CDR1 and CDR2 (germline): LNHDA, SQIVND (reference sequence). Here the CDR3 reads CASSISETGKRYF. The CDR3 bases are TGTGCCAGTAGTATTTCGGAGACAGGAAAACGATACTTC.

The V gene is TRBV11-3, the J gene TRBJ2-3, with D possibly matching TRBD2 (6 bases). Germline CDR1 is SGHNT and CDR2 is YENEEA. The V and J ends lost 5 bases and 0 bases respectively, with 12 bases between them. CDR3 size: 15 residues. In nucleotides, the CDR3 is TGTGCCAGCAGCCCCGGCGGGACTAGCACAGATACGCAGTATTTT. Protein product: CASSPGGTSTDTQYF.

The rearrangement joins TRBV6-1 to TRBJ1-4; 7 positions match TRBD1. There are 13 residues in the CDR3. CDR1 is MNHNS and CDR2 is SASEGT in the germline V gene. The CDR3 protein is CVSARDSNEKLFF. In DNA form, the CDR3 reads TGTGTGTCCGCCCGGGACAGCAATGAAAAACTGTTTTTT.

The chain combines TRBV5-1 with TRBJ2-7, with TRBD2 as a possible D gene (5 bases). Trimming shortened V by 0 bases and J by 0 bases, and 7 bases separated the two germline ends. The CDR3 sequence is 14 residues long. CDR1 SGHRS and CDR2 YFSETQ come from the germline V gene. The CDR3 nucleotides read TGCGCCAGCAGCTTGGGGAGGAGCTCCTACGAGCAGTACTTC. Residues: CASSLGRSSYEQYF.

The chain carries TRBV7-9 and TRBJ1-1; possibly TRBD1 for D (6 bases). V was clipped by 3 bases and J by 5 bases, with 22 bases between them. This CDR3 is built from 17 residues. In germline, CDR1 is SEHNR, CDR2 FQNEAQ (reference sequence). The CDR3 region has the DNA TGTGCCAGCAGCTTTCCGAAAAAATGGGGGGGCGAAACTGAAGCTTTCTTT. It yields the protein CASSFPKKWGGETEAFF.

The J gene is TRBJ2-7, the V gene TRBV4-1; 7 bases are shared with TRBD2. Germline V lookup: CDR1 MGHRA, CDR2 YSYEKL. This CDR3 region has 16 residues. J lost 3 bases, V lost 2 bases, and 10 bases had no gene match. The CDR3, as DNA: TGCGCCAGCAGCCAACTTTTTCCGGGACTATACTACGAGCAGTACTTC. Its protein is CASSQLFPGLYYEQYF.

The chain uses TRBV7-3 and TRBJ1-2; D unresolved. Germline CDR1 reads SGHTA; CDR2 reads FQGTGA. The length of the CDR3 is 13 residues. V lost 6 bases and J lost 4, with 12 bases in between. The CDR3 sequence: CASRRANIYGYTF. In DNA form, the CDR3 reads TGTGCCAGCAGGAGGGCCAACATCTATGGCTACACCTTC.

The CDR3 region is CASSVWVAGGPLEQYF. The DNA for the CDR3 is TGTGCCAGCAGCGTTTGGGTAGCGGGGGGGCCCCTCGAGCAGTACTTC. This chain connects TRBV7-9 to TRBJ2-7; 11 bases agree with TRBD2. This CDR3 region has 16 residues. V dropped 5 bases and J dropped 6; count of bases not matched to a gene: 12. Germline V lookup: CDR1 SEHNR, CDR2 FQNEAQ (reference sequence).

J is TRBJ1-1 and V is TRBV19; 11 nucleotides match TRBD1. The V segment lost 6 bases and the J segment 7 bases; nucleotides outside the gene matches: 4. Germline V gives CDR1 LNHDA, CDR2 SQIVND (reference sequence). This CDR3 is built from 13 residues. CDR3 DNA sequence: TGTGCCAGTAGGGGACAGGGGGGTGATGAAGCTTTCTTT. Protein sequence: CASRGQGGDEAFF.

The chain links TRBV4-2 to TRBJ2-3, with D unclear. Germline V lookup: CDR1 LGHNA, CDR2 YNFKEQ. V was trimmed by 3 bases and J by 8 bases, leaving 9 bases between them. The length of the CDR3 is 12 residues. The CDR3 spells CASSHPESTQYF. In nucleotides, the CDR3 is TGTGCCAGCAGCCATCCGGAGAGTACGCAGTATTTT.

This chain joins TRBV19 and TRBJ2-1; weak D call: TRBD2 (6 bases). With 7 bases removed from V and 4 bases from J, the gap between germline ends came to 11 bases. Germline values: CDR1 LNHDA, CDR2 SQIVND (reference sequence). The CDR3 extends over 13 amino acids. CDR3 region: CASTREAYNEQFF. DNA for the CDR3: TGTGCCAGTACGAGGGAGGCTTACAATGAGCAGTTCTTC.

The V gene is TRBV11-2, the J gene TRBJ1-2, with TRBD1 identical over 8 bases. Per germline, CDR1 SGHAT and CDR2 FQNNGV. This CDR3 contains 17 residues. V lost 4 bases to trimming and J lost 7 bases; unmatched junction nucleotides: 17. CDR3 in DNA: TGTGCCAGCAGCTCCCGCGAGGGGACAGGAGCAGTCCCTGGCTACACCTTC. Its protein product is CASSSREGTGAVPGYTF. Full variable domain (remainder filled in from reference TRBV11-2 and TRBJ1-2): EAGVAQSPRYKIIEKRQSVAFWCNPISGHATLYWYQQILGQGPKLLIQFQNNGVVDDSQLPKDRFSAERLKGVDSTLKIQPAKLEDSAVYLCASSSREGTGAVPGYTFGSGTRLTVV.

The chain is built from TRBV19 and TRBJ1-2; 10 nucleotides agree with TRBD1. Germline V gene lookup returns CDR1 LNHDA and CDR2 SQIVND (reference sequence). This CDR3 contains 13 residues. J gave up 5 bases and V 8 bases, and 5 bases lay outside the gene matches. The CDR3 DNA sequence: TGTGCCAGTCGGACAGGGGGTAAATATGGCTACACCTTC. This sequence encodes CASRTGGKYGYTF.

The V and J genes are TRBV10-2 and TRBJ2-1, with a weak D call TRBD1 (5 bases). CDR1 WSHSY and CDR2 SAAADI come from the germline V gene. The CDR3 loop spans 14 amino acids. V was cut by 7 bases and J by 1 base, with 11 bases left in between. CDR3 sequence reads: CASNQGVSYNEQFF. CDR3 DNA sequence: TGCGCCAGCAACCAGGGTGTGTCCTACAATGAGCAGTTCTTC.

The chain combines TRBV2 with TRBJ2-1; TRBD1 matches 7 bases. The J segment lost 5 bases and the V segment lost 1 base, leaving 11 bases of the junction unmatched. The CDR3 extends over 17 amino acids. CDR1 and CDR2 (germline): SNHLY, FYNNEI. The CDR3 nucleotides are TGTGCCAGCAGTGAAGTATGGACTCGGGACAGAAACAATGAGCAGTTCTTC. Translating gives CASSEVWTRDRNNEQFF.

This chain connects TRBV9 to TRBJ2-1, with 8 bases aligning to TRBD2. J lost 3 bases, V lost 4 bases, and 9 bases had no gene match. There are 16 residues in the CDR3. Germline CDR1 SGDLS, CDR2 YYNGEE. CDR3 in DNA: TGTGCCAGCAGCTTTAATCGGGGGGGTATCTACAATGAGCAGTTCTTC. It encodes CASSFNRGGIYNEQFF.

The chain employs TRBV10-3 and TRBJ2-7, with 7 bases matching TRBD1. Germline V lookup: CDR1 ENHRY, CDR2 SYGVKD. CDR3 length: 14 amino acids. V lost 7 bases and J lost 1; bases outside the gene matches: 7. The CDR3: CAITKGQTSYEQYF. DNA of the CDR3: TGTGCCATCACTAAGGGACAGACGTCCTACGAGCAGTACTTC.

The chain has TRBV7-3 and TRBJ1-1, with D perhaps matching TRBD1 (6 bases). Germline V gene data show CDR1 as SGHTA and CDR2 as FQGTGA. This CDR3 has 13 amino acids. The V end lost 5 bases, the J end lost 5 bases, and 12 bases lay between the germline ends. The CDR3 DNA reads as TGTGCCAGCAGCGCGCAGCAGGGGACTGAAGCTTTCTTT. It specifies CASSAQQGTEAFF.